What follows are 26 T cell receptor delta chains derived from one specimen sequenced in a study of gamma-delta chains in newborns, infants, children. TCRdb redid the clone calls on the reads with CATT. The repertoire holds approximately 1,600 delta-chain clones, with roughly 1% as singletons. Sequencing used blood. The receptors stem from a child who was a newborn, infant or young child, either healthy, febrile or measles-vaccinated (not recorded which).

Comment on this clone: A far larger clone is off by one base, so a read error is likely. This same CDR3 is encoded by further DNA sequences in the sample. This chain uses TRDV2 with TRDJ1; D not certain. The CDR3 spans 13 residues. CDR1 and CDR2 (germline): GEAIGNYY, EKD. Written as DNA, the CDR3 is TGTGCCTGTGATCGATTAGGCTCCGATAAACTAATCTTT. This gives the protein CACDRLGSDKLIF.

As for this clone: This DNA translates differently at residue 9 from the TCRdb protein, which is that of a much larger clone; a read error is likely, and the protein shown is the DNA's own translation. The chain uses TRDV2 and TRDJ1, with no clear D. Germline lookup yields CDR1 GEAIGNYY and CDR2 EKD. The CDR3 consists of 13 residues. V lost 4 bases to trimming and J lost 7 bases, with 15 bases between them. DNA of the CDR3: TGTGCCTGTGATCGATTAGGCTCCGGTAAACTCATCTTT. The encoded protein is CACDRLGSGKLIF.

This clone was detected a few times. TCRdb's protein, taken from a much larger clone, differs from this DNA's translation at residue 16, likely owing to a read error; the protein displayed comes from the DNA. This chain uses TRDV1 with TRDJ1; 13 bases map to TRDD3. CDR1 is TSWWSYY and CDR2 is QGS in the germline V gene. The V segment lost 1 base and the J segment 4 bases; nucleotides outside the gene matches: 18. The CDR3 length is 21 residues. The CDR3 sequence: CALGERGPYWGIRCYIDKLIF. The CDR3 DNA reads as TGTGCTCTTGGGGAACGGGGACCCTACTGGGGGATACGATGCTACATCGATAAACTCATCTTT.

Concerning this clone itself: The likely explanation is a read error, given a far larger clone one base away. The same CDR3 also results from other DNA sequences found in this sample. The rearrangement uses TRDV2 and TRDJ3, with 9 positions matching TRDD3. Germline loops: CDR1 GEAIGNYY, CDR2 EKD. CDR3 length: 18 amino acids. CDR3 region: CACDTYWGSSWDTRQMFF. The CDR3 bases are TGTGCCTGTGACACGTACTGGGGGAGCTCCTGGGACACCCGACAGATGTTCTTC.

With regard to this clone: A far more abundant clone sits one base away, making this likely a read error. Other nucleotide sequences from this sample produce the same CDR3. The chain carries TRDV2 and TRDJ3, with unresolved D. Looked up from germline, CDR1 is GEAIGNYY and CDR2 is EKD. The V end was cut by 0 bases, the J end by 0 bases, with 8 bases between. The CDR3 length is 17 residues. The CDR3 DNA reads TGTGCCTGTGACACCGTATTGGGCTCCTGGGACACCCGACAGATGTTTTTC. It specifies CACDTVLGSWDTRQMFF.

Regarding this clone: The protein recorded in TCRdb matches a much larger clone and deviates from this DNA's translation at residue 10, suggesting a read error; the protein here is obtained by translating the DNA. The CDR3 region is CACEGLGVKMDTDKLIF. CDR3 sequence (DNA): TGTGCCTGTGAAGGATTGGGGGTAAAGATGGACACCGATAAACTCATCTTT. The rearrangement joins TRDV2 to TRDJ1; a possible D gene is TRDD3 (6 bases). Germline lookup yields CDR1 GEAIGNYY and CDR2 EKD. The CDR3 contains 17 residues. V dropped 4 bases and J dropped 0 bases, with 20 bases sitting between them.

Only a few counts were recorded for this clone. A far larger clone is just one base off, so this is likely a read error. Other DNA sequences within the sample encode an identical CDR3. The chain has TRDV2 and TRDJ3; TRDD3 aligns across 11 bases. CDR3 size: 18 residues. Germline values: CDR1 GEAIGNYY, CDR2 EKD. The CDR3 sequence is CACDNTGGYSWDTRQMFF. The CDR3 nucleotides read TGCGCCTGTGACAATACTGGGGGATACTCCTGGGACACCCGACAGATGTTTTTC.

This clone was seen more than once but under ten times. The TCRdb protein, from a much larger clone, departs from this DNA's translation at residue 8, likely by read error; the protein shown derives from the DNA. The V gene is TRDV2, the J gene TRDJ1, with D unclear. The germline CDR1 and CDR2 sequences are GEAIGNYY and EKD. This CDR3 spans 13 amino acids. Trimming shortened V by 4 bases and J by 3 bases, and 11 bases separated the two germline ends. The DNA for the CDR3 is TGTGCCTGTGATCGATTAGGCGCCGATAAACTCATCTTT. Its translation: CACDRLGADKLIF.

This clone came up many times. TCRdb's entry gives the protein of a much larger clone, which mismatches this DNA's translation at residue 10, likely from a read error; the protein reported here is translated from the DNA. The CDR3 spells CACDTYWGSPWDTRQMFF. CDR3 nucleotides: TGTGCCTGTGACACGTACTGGGGGAGCCCCTGGGACACCCGACAGATGTTTTTC. The genes are TRDV2 and TRDJ3, with 9 bases fitting TRDD3. Germline-derived CDR1 and CDR2 are GEAIGNYY and EKD. The CDR3 runs to 18 residues. Trimming at V came to 1 base and at J to 2 bases, leaving 5 bases not matched to a gene.

Turning to this clone: Translating this DNA gives a protein that differs at residue 16 from the TCRdb one, which belongs to a much larger clone; a read error is likely, and the protein shown is this translation. This chain links TRDV1 with TRDJ3; weak D call: TRDD3 (6 bases). The CDR3 loop spans 20 amino acids. CDR1 and CDR2 from the germline V gene are TSWWSYY and QGS. The CDR3 sequence: CALGDDGGWGSSWDTLQMFF. Written as DNA, the CDR3 is TGTGCTCTTGGGGACGACGGGGGTTGGGGATCCTCCTGGGACACCCTACAGATGTTTTTC.

Concerning this clone: The protein given by TCRdb reflects a much larger clone and differs at residue 12 from this DNA's translation, likely from a read error; the protein shown is the DNA's translation. The chain is built from TRDV2 and TRDJ3, with 8 bases aligning to TRDD3. CDR1 and CDR2 from the germline V gene are GEAIGNYY and EKD. This CDR3 has 19 residues. In nucleotides, the CDR3 is TGTGCCTGTGACACCGCGGGGGATAGTGGGTCCTCGGACACCCGACAGATGTTTTTC. It specifies CACDTAGDSGSSDTRQMFF.

In its sample, this clone ranks as medium-sized. The TCRdb protein comes from a much larger clone and disagrees with this DNA's translation at residue 3, likely due to a read error; the protein given here is derived from the DNA. J is TRDJ1 and V is TRDV2; 7 bases map to TRDD3. The V gene's germline CDR1 is GEAIGNYY and CDR2 EKD. J was trimmed by 4 bases and V by 9 bases; bases with no gene match: 13. The CDR3 has 14 residues. The CDR3, as DNA: TGTGCCCGTTTCTTGGTGGGGGAAATCGATAAACTCATCTTT. Translation: CARFLVGEIDKLIF.

Comments on this clone: This likely came from a read error, as a far larger clone is one base away. In the same sample, other DNA sequences code for this CDR3. This chain links TRDV2 with TRDJ1; maybe TRDD3 (5 bases). CDR3 size: 15 residues. The germline V gene has CDR1 GEAIGNYY and CDR2 EKD. CDR3 in DNA: TGTGCCTGTGACACTCTGGGCCCGAACACCGATAAACTCATTTTT. This translates into CACDTLGPNTDKLIF.

This chain connects TRDV2 to TRDJ1; 8 bases agree with TRDD3. V was pared by 3 bases and J by 2 bases, with 7 bases of the junction left unmatched. CDR1 and CDR2 (germline): GEAIGNYY, EKD. The CDR3 totals 15 residues. The CDR3 DNA follows: TGTGCCTGTGACCCTCTACTGGGGGGTACCGATAAACTCATCTTT. Residues: CACDPLLGGTDKLIF.

To note about this clone: This sequence is one base from a far larger clone and is likely a read error. Other DNA sequences from this sample encode an identical CDR3 as well. The rearrangement links TRDV2 to TRDJ1; 12 bases fit TRDD3. The CDR3 loop spans 20 amino acids. The germline CDR1 and CDR2 sequences are GEAIGNYY and EKD. The CDR3 spells CACDHVGPTGGYSIPDKLIF. The CDR3 DNA reads as TGCGCCTGTGACCACGTCGGGCCTACTGGGGGATACTCAATACCCGATAAACTCATCTTT.

By its share, this clone is hyperexpanded. Other DNA sequences of this sample code for an identical CDR3. The genes are TRDV2 and TRDJ1; D possibly corresponds to TRDD3 (5 bases). Germline-derived CDR1 and CDR2 are GEAIGNYY and EKD. The CDR3 has 14 residues. V was cut by 1 base and J by 0 bases, with 8 bases left in between. The CDR3 loop is CACDTMGYTDKLIF. The CDR3 DNA follows: TGTGCCTGTGACACGATGGGGTACACCGATAAACTCATCTTT.

About this clone itself: A single base is all that separates this from a far larger clone, so a read error is likely. Other DNA sequences in this specimen translate into the identical CDR3. V is TRDV2 and J is TRDJ1, with TRDD3 as a possible D gene (6 bases). The CDR3 is 17 residues long. Germline CDR1 reads GEAIGNYY; CDR2 reads EKD. For the CDR3, the DNA is TGTGCTTGTGAAGGATTGGGGGTAAAGAGGGACACCGATAAACTCATCTTT. Encoded protein: CACEGLGVKRDTDKLIF.

The chain uses TRDV2 and TRDJ3, with 12 positions matching TRDD3. This CDR3 is built from 20 residues. V shed 0 bases and J 0 bases; nucleotides not matched to a gene: 5. CDR1 GEAIGNYY and CDR2 EKD come from the germline V gene. CDR3 bases: TGTGCCTGTGACACCGTACTGGGGGATACTCGCTCCTGGGACACCCGACAGATGTTTTTC. Residues: CACDTVLGDTRSWDTRQMFF.

Comment on this clone: A read error likely explains why the TCRdb protein, taken from a much larger clone, differs from this DNA's translation at residue 13; the protein shown is translated from the DNA. The genes are TRDV2 and TRDJ3; D perhaps matches TRDD3 (6 bases). Germline CDR1 GEAIGNYY, CDR2 EKD. The CDR3 is made up of 20 amino acids. CDR3 bases: TGTGCCTGTGACACCATAGCCTCGGGGATCAGCTCCTGTGACACCCGACAGATGTTTTTC. Translation gives CACDTIASGISSCDTRQMFF.

The sample holds a few counts of this clone. TCRdb's protein for this DNA is that of a much larger clone and differs from the translation at residue 9, likely a read error; the protein shown is the DNA translation. This chain uses TRDV2 with TRDJ2; D unclear. V gave up 5 bases and J gave up 7 bases, with 16 bases separating them. This CDR3 has 14 amino acids. The V gene's germline CDR1 is GEAIGNYY and CDR2 EKD. CDR3 protein: CACGTPSRVAQLFF. The CDR3 DNA reads TGTGCCTGTGGCACTCCCTCCCGGGTAGCACAACTCTTCTTT.

This clone was detected a few times. This sequence is one base from a far larger clone and is likely a read error. The same CDR3 arises from other DNA sequences in this sample as well. The chain combines TRDV2 with TRDJ1; D ambiguous. Germline values: CDR1 GEAIGNYY, CDR2 EKD. Trimming stripped 3 bases from V and 0 bases from J, with 16 bases between. The CDR3 covers 16 residues. CDR3 in DNA: TGTGCCTGTGACCAAGTTAGCCGAACGGACACCGATAAACTCATCTTT. Its protein is CACDQVSRTDTDKLIF.

This clone has a handful of counts. The protein held in TCRdb is that of a much larger clone and does not match this DNA's translation at residue 8, likely because of a read error; the protein shown is translated from the DNA. V and J are TRDV3 and TRDJ1; tentative D call: TRDD3 (5 bases). Germline loops: CDR1 TVYSNPD, CDR2 GDNSRS (reference sequence). The V gene lost 3 bases and the J gene lost 8 bases, with 19 bases spanning the gap. The CDR3 loop spans 13 amino acids. The CDR3 loop is CALASLLALKLIF. CDR3 coding DNA: TGTGCCTTGGCAAGCTTACTGGCCCTGAAACTCATCTTT.

This clone is judged medium-sized (0.01 to 0.1%). TCRdb pairs this DNA with a much larger clone's protein that differs at residue 14, likely a read error; the protein shown was translated from the DNA. The chain has TRDV2 and TRDJ1, with D tentatively TRDD3 (5 bases). The CDR3 contains 15 residues. CDR1 and CDR2 from the germline V gene are GEAIGNYY and EKD. The CDR3 DNA reads as TGTGCCTGTGACACTCTGGGCCCGAACACCGATAAACTCACCTTT. Translation: CACDTLGPNTDKLTF.

This clone was detected only a few times. This DNA's translation differs at residue 9 from TCRdb's protein, which comes from a much larger clone; a read error is likely, and the protein shown is translated from the DNA. The J gene is TRDJ1, the V gene TRDV2; no clear D. The CDR3 spans 13 residues. Trimming shortened V by 4 bases and J by 7 bases, and 15 bases separated the two germline ends. The V gene's germline CDR1 is GEAIGNYY and CDR2 EKD. In DNA form, the CDR3 reads TGTGCCTGTGATCGATTAGGCTCCGTTAAACTCATCTTT. It codes for CACDRLGSVKLIF.

To note about this clone: The TCRdb protein comes from a much larger clone and disagrees with this DNA's translation at residue 17, likely due to a read error; the protein given here is derived from the DNA. The V call is TRDV2, the J call TRDJ3; 13 nucleotides agree with TRDD3. The CDR3 is 21 amino acids. In germline, CDR1 is GEAIGNYY, CDR2 EKD. The CDR3 sequence: CACDSITGGYETDWDTQQMFF. The DNA of the CDR3 is TGTGCCTGTGACTCCATTACTGGGGGATACGAAACGGATTGGGACACCCAACAGATGTTTTTC.

A word on this clone: This DNA's translation and the protein TCRdb lists, from a much larger clone, do not match at residue 8, likely due to a read error; the protein shown is translated from the DNA. The V call is TRDV2, the J call TRDJ3; weak D call: TRDD3 (5 bases). There are 20 residues in the CDR3. Deletions cut 0 bases from V and 0 bases from J, with 17 bases between. Germline CDR1 and CDR2: GEAIGNYY and EKD. The CDR3 here is CACDTLLPGASSWDTRQMFF. The CDR3 DNA is TGTGCCTGTGACACCCTCTTACCGGGGGCTAGCTCCTGGGACACCCGACAGATGTTTTTC.